This TCR beta chain appears in the sequencing data of a study of blood T cells in healthy people across ages. A sample-barcoded 5' primer and a J-beta primer mix were used in a second PCR of about 7 to 11 cycles. One entry per CDR3 protein, called by TCRdb with MiXCR from the 5' RACE reads. The table includes 600,000 to 900,000 distinct CDR3 sequences, more than 25% detected once. CDR3 size: 14 residues. Germline CDR1 and CDR2: SGHRS and YFSETQ. V dropped 3 bases and J dropped 4 bases, with 13 bases sitting between them. The same sample was also studied in work on T cells of mothers and their children. This second study says: All extracted RNA went into cDNA synthesis, about 1.4 ug per 15 ul.

The chain joins TRBV5-1 to TRBJ1-1; D gene unclear. Material: blood. The source of this sequence is a boy aged 10-17 years in good health. The CDR3 coding sequence is TGCGCCAGCAGCTCCGAACTATCGGGCACTGAAGCTTTCTTT. It codes for CASSSELSGTEAFF.